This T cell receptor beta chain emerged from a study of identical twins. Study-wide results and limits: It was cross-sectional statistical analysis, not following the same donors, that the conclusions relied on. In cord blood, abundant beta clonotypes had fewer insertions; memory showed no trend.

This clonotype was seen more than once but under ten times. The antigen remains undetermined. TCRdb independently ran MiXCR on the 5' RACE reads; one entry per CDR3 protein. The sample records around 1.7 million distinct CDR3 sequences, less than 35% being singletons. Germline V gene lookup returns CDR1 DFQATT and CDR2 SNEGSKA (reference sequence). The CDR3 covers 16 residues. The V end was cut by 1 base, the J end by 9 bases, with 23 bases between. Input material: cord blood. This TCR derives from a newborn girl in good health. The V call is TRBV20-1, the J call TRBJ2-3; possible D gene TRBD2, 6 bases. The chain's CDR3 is CSARGTRRGAPSTQYF. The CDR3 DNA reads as TGCAGTGCTAGAGGCACTAGGCGGGGTGCTCCAAGCACGCAGTATTTT.